The rows below give T cell receptor beta chains drawn from one sample of a study of PD-L1 blockade in urothelial cancer. This table comes from immunoSEQ multiplex PCR, and its TCRdb copy is limited to in-frame clones, with some not included. This sample has 100,000 or so clones, with about 91% found just once. Source: PBMCs, taken around atezolizumab (anti-PD-L1) treatment. The receptors derive from an elderly woman with urothelial cancer. CDR3s include the opening cysteine and the closing phenylalanine or tryptophan. Each record gives: V gene, D gene, clone size, J gene, CDR3 length, CDR3 DNA, CDR3 protein. The D gene is left open where the match is weak. Some rows have no size entry. The others give once, few or many, or a class for an expanded clone.

v_gene: TRBV9; d_gene: TRBD2; abundance: .; j_gene: TRBJ2-5; len: 15; CDR3nt: TGTGCCAGCAGCGTTTCGACTAGCGCAGGGGAGACCCAGTACTTC; CDR3aa: CASSVSTSAGETQYF
v_gene: TRBV7-3; d_gene: .; abundance: .; j_gene: TRBJ2-2; len: 15; CDR3nt: TGTGCCAGCTGTAGCGGTCCCTCGGACACCGGGGAGCTGTTTTTT; CDR3aa: CASCSGPSDTGELFF
v_gene: TRBV7-6; d_gene: .; abundance: .; j_gene: TRBJ2-1; len: 17; CDR3nt: TGTGCCAGCAGCTTAGGGTTAACGGGACTGACCCTGGATGAGCAGTTCTTC; CDR3aa: CASSLGLTGLTLDEQFF
v_gene: TRBV5-5; d_gene: TRBD1; abundance: .; j_gene: TRBJ2-7; len: 13; CDR3nt: TGTGCCAGCAGCCGGGACAGACCCTACGAGCAGTACTTC; CDR3aa: CASSRDRPYEQYF
v_gene: TRBV2; d_gene: .; abundance: .; j_gene: TRBJ2-1; len: 18; CDR3nt: TGTGCCAGCAGTGCGGACTACAGGTTCCAAGGTTACTACAATGAGCAGTTCTTC; CDR3aa: CASSADYRFQGYYNEQFF
v_gene: TRBV5-1; d_gene: TRBD2; abundance: .; j_gene: TRBJ2-1; len: 16; CDR3nt: TGCGCCAGCAGCTTTAATAGCGGGAGCTCCTACAATGAGCAGTTCTTC; CDR3aa: CASSFNSGSSYNEQFF
v_gene: TRBV7-9; d_gene: .; abundance: .; j_gene: TRBJ2-1; len: 15; CDR3nt: TGTGCCAGCAGCTTACGTGCGGTTACCTACAATGAGCAGTTCTTC; CDR3aa: CASSLRAVTYNEQFF
v_gene: TRBV5-1; d_gene: .; abundance: .; j_gene: TRBJ2-1; len: 15; CDR3nt: TGCGCCAGCAGCCTAACTAGCGGGACAGGGAATGAGCAGTTCTTC; CDR3aa: CASSLTSGTGNEQFF
v_gene: TRBV2; d_gene: .; abundance: .; j_gene: TRBJ2-7; len: 13; CDR3nt: TGTGCCAGCACCAGACAGGCCTCCTACGAGCAGTACTTC; CDR3aa: CASTRQASYEQYF
v_gene: TRBV5-4; d_gene: .; abundance: .; j_gene: TRBJ2-1; len: 17; CDR3nt: TGTGCCAGCAGCCCCGGGGAGGGGGGGGTATACTACAATGAGCAGTTCTTC; CDR3aa: CASSPGEGGVYYNEQFF
v_gene: TRBV27; d_gene: TRBD1; abundance: .; j_gene: TRBJ2-7; len: 15; CDR3nt: TGTGCCAGCAGTTTCTATACAGGGGGTGTACACGAGCAGTACTTC; CDR3aa: CASSFYTGGVHEQYF
v_gene: TRBV10-2; d_gene: .; abundance: once; j_gene: TRBJ1-1; len: 14; CDR3nt: TGCGCCAGCAGTGAACAGGGCTTTGGCACTGAAGCTTTCTTT; CDR3aa: CASSEQGFGTEAFF
v_gene: TRBV7-6; d_gene: .; abundance: .; j_gene: TRBJ1-1; len: 15; CDR3nt: TGTGCCAGCAGCTTAGTGAGGGAGGGGAACACTGAAGCTTTCTTT; CDR3aa: CASSLVREGNTEAFF
v_gene: TRBV30; d_gene: TRBD1; abundance: .; j_gene: TRBJ1-5; len: 14; CDR3nt: TGTGCCTGTCATAGGACAGGGCGCAATCAGCCCCAGCATTTT; CDR3aa: CACHRTGRNQPQHF
v_gene: TRBV28; d_gene: TRBD2; abundance: once; j_gene: TRBJ2-7; len: 13; CDR3nt: TGTGCCACCTGCTCGCGGGAGGTCGGCGAGCAGTACTTC; CDR3aa: CATCSREVGEQYF
v_gene: TRBV5-1; d_gene: .; abundance: once; j_gene: TRBJ2-3; len: 13; CDR3nt: TGCGCCAGCAGCGCAACAGGGCCAGATACGCAGTATTTT; CDR3aa: CASSATGPDTQYF
v_gene: TRBV5-4; d_gene: TRBD2; abundance: .; j_gene: TRBJ2-5; len: 16; CDR3nt: TGTGCCAGCAGCATCAGACTAGCGGGAGGAGTTGAGACCCAGTACTTC; CDR3aa: CASSIRLAGGVETQYF
v_gene: TRBV4-1; d_gene: .; abundance: few; j_gene: TRBJ1-5; len: 13; CDR3nt: TGCGCCAGCAGCCAAGTAACGAGTCAGCCCCAGCATTTT; CDR3aa: CASSQVTSQPQHF
v_gene: TRBV9; d_gene: TRBD1; abundance: .; j_gene: TRBJ2-7; len: 15; CDR3nt: TGTGCCAGCAGCCCAGGGACAGGGATAGCCTACGAGCAGTACTTC; CDR3aa: CASSPGTGIAYEQYF
v_gene: TRBV28; d_gene: .; abundance: .; j_gene: TRBJ2-1; len: 14; CDR3nt: TGTGCCAGCAGTGGACCCGGAGGGCCCAATGAGCAGTTCTTC; CDR3aa: CASSGPGGPNEQFF
v_gene: TRBV2; d_gene: .; abundance: .; j_gene: TRBJ2-7; len: 12; CDR3nt: TGTGCCAGCACGGCGGATACCTACGAGCAGTACTTC; CDR3aa: CASTADTYEQYF
v_gene: TRBV10-1; d_gene: .; abundance: once; j_gene: TRBJ2-6; len: 16; CDR3nt: TGCGCCAGCAGTGAGTCACGAACAGGGATCGACAGCGTCCTGACTTTC; CDR3aa: CASSESRTGIDSVLTF
v_gene: TRBV2; d_gene: TRBD2; abundance: .; j_gene: TRBJ2-7; len: 14; CDR3nt: TGTGCCAGCAGTGAAGGGCGGGGGGACTACGAGCAGTACTTC; CDR3aa: CASSEGRGDYEQYF